This T cell receptor (beta chain) was sequenced for a study of T-cell memory formation after mild COVID-19. About the research overall: TCR clustering was largely donor specific.

Constant-segment primers were used for 5'RACE, and the resulting TCR alpha and TCR beta cDNA libraries carried sample barcodes and UMIs. MiXCR, run by TCRdb on the 5' RACE reads, gives a single entry per CDR3 protein. Here the sample spans over 250,000 distinct CDR3 sequences, more than 15% being singletons. In its sample, this clonotype was seen a few times. This CDR3 comprises 15 residues. V shed 8 bases and J shed 9 bases, with 19 bases lying between them. The germline gives CDR1 KGHDR, CDR2 SFDVKD. The chain has TRBV24-1 and TRBJ1-6; D unclear. The sample consisted of PBMCs or a T cell subset sorted from them (not recorded which). This clonotype was sampled from a man younger than 35 who had mild COVID-19 (a few samples of this study predate the infection). Cell type and time point are not known. The CDR3 reads CATNTPGTDVSPLHF. CDR3 nucleotides: TGTGCCACCAACACACCGGGAACAGATGTTTCACCCCTCCACTTT.